This T cell receptor (beta chain) was retrieved from a study of blood T cell repertoires in COVID-19. The length of the CDR3 is 16 residues. Measured with immunoSEQ multiplex PCR; TCRdb has only the in-frame clones, and not every one. Of roughly 190,000 clones listed, 80% to 90% are singletons. The sample taken for sequencing was peripheral blood. The chain links TRBV12-1 to TRBJ2-4; the table's D call TRBD1 went unverified against the DNA. TRBV12-1 is a documented pseudogene. This TCR was recovered from a woman aged 70-85 years with active or convalescent COVID-19. DNA for the CDR3: TGTGCCAGCAGCCCCCTCTGGGGCCTAGCCAAAAACATTCAGTACTTC. Translated, it gives CASSPLWGLAKNIQYF.